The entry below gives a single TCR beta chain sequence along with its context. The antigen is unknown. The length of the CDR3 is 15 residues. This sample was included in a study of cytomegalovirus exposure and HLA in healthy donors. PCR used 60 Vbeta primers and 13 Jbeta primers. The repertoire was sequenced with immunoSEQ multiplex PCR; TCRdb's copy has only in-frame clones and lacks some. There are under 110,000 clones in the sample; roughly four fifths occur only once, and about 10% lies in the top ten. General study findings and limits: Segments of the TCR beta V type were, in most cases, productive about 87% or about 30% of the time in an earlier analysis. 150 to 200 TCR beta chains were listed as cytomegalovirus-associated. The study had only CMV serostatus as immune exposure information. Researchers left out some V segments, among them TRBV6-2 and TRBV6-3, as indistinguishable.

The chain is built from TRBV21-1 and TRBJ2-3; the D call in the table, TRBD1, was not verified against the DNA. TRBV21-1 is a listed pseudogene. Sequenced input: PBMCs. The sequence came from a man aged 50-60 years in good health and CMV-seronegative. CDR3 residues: CASSPGDTSTDTQYF. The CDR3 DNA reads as TGTGCCAGCAGCCCAGGGGATACTAGCACAGATACGCAGTATTTT.